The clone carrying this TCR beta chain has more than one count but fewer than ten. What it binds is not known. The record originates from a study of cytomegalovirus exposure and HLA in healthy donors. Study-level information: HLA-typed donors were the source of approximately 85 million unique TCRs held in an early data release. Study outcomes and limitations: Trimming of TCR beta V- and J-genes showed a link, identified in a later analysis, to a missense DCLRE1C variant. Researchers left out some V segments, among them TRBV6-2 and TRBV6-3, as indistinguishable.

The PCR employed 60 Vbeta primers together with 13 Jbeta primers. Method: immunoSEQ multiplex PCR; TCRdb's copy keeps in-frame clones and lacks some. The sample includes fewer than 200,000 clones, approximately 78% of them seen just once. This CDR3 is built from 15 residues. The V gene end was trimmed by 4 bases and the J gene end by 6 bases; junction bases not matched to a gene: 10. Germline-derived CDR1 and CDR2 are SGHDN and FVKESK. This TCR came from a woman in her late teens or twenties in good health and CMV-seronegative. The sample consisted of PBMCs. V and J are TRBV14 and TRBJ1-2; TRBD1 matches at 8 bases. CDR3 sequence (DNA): TGTGCCAGCAGCCGTGGGACAGGTCTAAGCAATGGCTACACCTTC. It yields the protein CASSRGTGLSNGYTF.